This TCR beta chain comes out of a study of cytomegalovirus exposure and HLA in healthy donors. Study results and limitations: In a later analysis, the majority of CMV-associated beta chains seemingly showed HLA restriction. Under in vitro conditions, a few CMV-associated chains were confirmed as specific for CMV antigens.

Among the donors, all were healthy bone marrow donors. Nominal health characterized the donors when sampled, though unrecorded immune exposures were likely. PCR amplification relied on 60 Vbeta primers (plus 13 Jbeta primers). TCRdb's table, derived via immunoSEQ multiplex PCR, lists solely in-frame clones and lacks some. Of under 150,000 clones in the sample, roughly 77% were seen once. For this clone: Its target is not known.

After removal of 1 base from V and 0 bases from J, the junction contained 10 bases not matched to a gene. Germline CDR1 and CDR2: LGHNA and YNFKEQ. The length of the CDR3 is 19 residues. The chain has TRBV4-2 and TRBJ1-4, with 8 bases aligning to TRBD1. The TCR sequence derives from a woman between 40 and 55 years old in good health and CMV-seropositive. The source material was PBMCs. CDR3 bases: TGTGCCAGCAGCCAAGGACCCAGGGGGCAAAGGGCAACTAATGAAAAACTGTTTTTT. It specifies CASSQGPRGQRATNEKLFF.